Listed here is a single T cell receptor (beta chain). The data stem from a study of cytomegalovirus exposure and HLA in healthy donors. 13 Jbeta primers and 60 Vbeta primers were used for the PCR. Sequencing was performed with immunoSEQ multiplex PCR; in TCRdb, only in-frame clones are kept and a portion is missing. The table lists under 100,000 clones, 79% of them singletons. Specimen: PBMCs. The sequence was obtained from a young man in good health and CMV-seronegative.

The CDR3 region has the DNA TGTGCCAGCAGTTATGGGGCAGGGAAGAACACTGAAGCTTTCTTT. It is translated as CASSYGAGKNTEAFF. The genes are TRBV9 and TRBJ1-1; possible D gene TRBD1, 5 bases. Trimming left V 5 bases short and J 1 base short, with 15 bases between. This CDR3 is built from 15 residues. Germline loops: CDR1 SGDLS, CDR2 YYNGEE.